The clone carrying this TCR beta chain was detected a few times. Its antigen is unknown. The data belong to a study of blood T cells in healthy people across ages. Study in general: T cells yielded about one barcoded beta molecule per two cells through template switching. General study results and limits: Both higher diversity and more naive CD4+ cells marked long-lived donors when set against aged donors.

This CDR3 is built from 14 residues. Trimming took 6 bases from V and 7 from J; bases not matched to a gene: 8. Germline CDR1 is SGHTA and CDR2 is FQGTGA. Alongside a J-beta primer mix, a sample-barcoded 5' primer served in a second PCR lasting roughly 6 to 11 cycles. Every cDNA was tagged by a template-switch adaptor with 12 random nucleotides. TCRdb passed the 5' RACE reads through MiXCR, listing each CDR3 protein once. The sample shows fewer than 1.5 million distinct CDR3 sequences, 40% to 50% of them seen only once. Per-sample yields of isolated PBMCs were at least 6 million. The TCR sequence derives from a woman in her late teens or twenties in good health. The V and J genes are TRBV7-3 and TRBJ2-1; TRBD2 matches 8 bases. The material sequenced was blood. This CDR3 is CASSSGGGRNEQFF. The CDR3 DNA is TGTGCCAGCAGTTCCGGGGGGGGTCGAAATGAGCAGTTCTTC.